These T cell receptor beta chains were read from a single sample in a study of identical twins. TCRdb re-called the 5' RACE reads through MiXCR, storing one row per CDR3 protein. Of 450,000 or so distinct CDR3 sequences in the sample, roughly 26% were seen once. These data were also filed under a second study, of T cells expressing NK-cell markers.

The specimen was CD4+ T cells sorted from blood. The source is a young woman in good health. Both conserved end residues are part of each CDR3. The order of the fields is V gene, J gene, D gene, CDR3 protein. A D gene is named only where the DNA matches it firmly.

V: TRBV18; J: TRBJ1-1; D: .; CDR3: CASSPFANTEAFF
V: TRBV11-2; J: TRBJ2-1; D: .; CDR3: CASSFGVSHNEQFF
V: TRBV11-2; J: TRBJ2-3; D: TRBD2; CDR3: CASSSRRTSGGRADTQYF
V: TRBV14; J: TRBJ1-6; D: TRBD1; CDR3: CASSQRGGGSPLHF
V: TRBV20-1; J: TRBJ1-6; D: TRBD1; CDR3: CSARGTGDSPLHF
V: TRBV10-2; J: TRBJ2-3; D: .; CDR3: CASRAPGWVDTQYF
V: TRBV12-3/TRBV12-4; J: TRBJ1-2; D: TRBD1; CDR3: CASSLGQGGYTF
V: TRBV9; J: TRBJ2-3; D: TRBD1; CDR3: CASSANTGGGTDTQYF
V: TRBV6-2/TRBV6-3; J: TRBJ1-1; D: TRBD1; CDR3: CASNTAGTGSTEAFF
V: TRBV2; J: TRBJ1-1; D: TRBD1; CDR3: CASSRTGSPGAEAFF
V: TRBV7-2; J: TRBJ1-1; D: TRBD1; CDR3: CASSPRTGENTEAFF
V: TRBV20-1; J: TRBJ2-1; D: .; CDR3: CSARSGLNEQFF
V: TRBV20-1; J: TRBJ1-1; D: .; CDR3: CSAPSLQLNTEAFF
V: TRBV9; J: TRBJ2-7; D: .; CDR3: CASSVGALSSYEQYF
V: TRBV4-2; J: TRBJ2-5; D: TRBD2; CDR3: CASSLSGLASGETQYF
V: TRBV20-1; J: TRBJ2-2; D: .; CDR3: CSARDRTGPGELFF
V: TRBV12-3/TRBV12-4; J: TRBJ2-1; D: TRBD2; CDR3: CASSFVGIAGTYNEQFF
V: TRBV20-1; J: TRBJ2-3; D: .; CDR3: CSVIRGTDTQYF
V: TRBV20-1; J: TRBJ2-1; D: TRBD2; CDR3: CSARLTSVEQFF
V: TRBV7-2; J: TRBJ1-2; D: TRBD1; CDR3: CASSGGTARRYGYTF
V: TRBV5-1; J: TRBJ2-1; D: .; CDR3: CASSRDEYNEQFF
V: TRBV19; J: TRBJ2-2; D: .; CDR3: CASSRRIQGHGELFF
V: TRBV18; J: TRBJ2-1; D: .; CDR3: CASSPLTSYNEQFF
V: TRBV2; J: TRBJ1-5; D: .; CDR3: CASSPGYSVYQPQHF
V: TRBV29-1; J: TRBJ1-5; D: .; CDR3: CSVAGQPNQPQHF
V: TRBV4-1; J: TRBJ1-5; D: TRBD1; CDR3: CASSQATGGYQPQHF
V: TRBV7-2; J: TRBJ2-4; D: .; CDR3: CASSKTEAENIQYF
V: TRBV12-3/TRBV12-4; J: TRBJ1-4; D: .; CDR3: CASSPSRGTRGEKLFF
V: TRBV2; J: TRBJ2-3; D: .; CDR3: CASTRRDPKTDTQYF
V: TRBV12-3/TRBV12-4; J: TRBJ1-2; D: .; CDR3: CASSLDRRLNYGYTF
V: TRBV15; J: TRBJ2-1; D: TRBD2; CDR3: CATSRELAGGPGEQFF
V: TRBV5-1; J: TRBJ1-4; D: .; CDR3: CASSYQGATNEKLFF
V: TRBV10-3; J: TRBJ1-2; D: .; CDR3: CAISQTNYGYTF
V: TRBV5-1; J: TRBJ2-5; D: TRBD1; CDR3: CASSLRTGGSETQYF
V: TRBV12-3/TRBV12-4; J: TRBJ2-7; D: .; CDR3: CASSRGLRNYEQYF
V: TRBV20-1; J: TRBJ2-1; D: .; CDR3: CSASRDQRNEQFF
V: TRBV5-1; J: TRBJ2-7; D: .; CDR3: CASSLLPTASYEQYF
V: TRBV29-1; J: TRBJ2-4; D: .; CDR3: CSVADSGLAKNIQYF
V: TRBV3-1; J: TRBJ2-7; D: .; CDR3: CASSQRNRYEQYF
V: TRBV9; J: TRBJ2-2; D: .; CDR3: CASSVVPGELFF
V: TRBV5-1; J: TRBJ2-5; D: .; CDR3: CASSPGVGETQYF
V: TRBV4-1; J: TRBJ2-1; D: .; CDR3: CASRLTRGSSYNEQFF
V: TRBV6-5; J: TRBJ2-6; D: .; CDR3: CASSYWVSGANVLTF
V: TRBV5-1; J: TRBJ2-5; D: .; CDR3: CASGKGREETQYF
V: TRBV6-2/TRBV6-3; J: TRBJ2-5; D: .; CDR3: CASSYGTNYQETQYF
V: TRBV3-1; J: TRBJ2-7; D: TRBD1; CDR3: CASSQGPGRGFSDEQYF
V: TRBV7-9; J: TRBJ2-5; D: TRBD2; CDR3: CASSPGAGGFQETQYF
V: TRBV5-1; J: TRBJ2-7; D: TRBD1; CDR3: CASSLMGQGSGAYEQYF
V: TRBV7-9; J: TRBJ1-5; D: .; CDR3: CASSPGVGSNQPQHF
V: TRBV5-1; J: TRBJ2-2; D: .; CDR3: CASSLGPLNTGELFF
V: TRBV7-2; J: TRBJ2-7; D: TRBD1; CDR3: CASSPSVGTGYEQYF
V: TRBV27; J: TRBJ1-1; D: .; CDR3: CASSLNFGANTEAFF
V: TRBV28; J: TRBJ2-1; D: TRBD2; CDR3: CASSSGGGNEQFF
V: TRBV2; J: TRBJ1-1; D: .; CDR3: CASLGQPGTEVFF
V: TRBV4-2; J: TRBJ2-1; D: .; CDR3: CASSQAPNSYNEQFF